Listed below are T cell receptor beta chains from one sample, sequenced in a study of OX40 agonist ivuxolimab in advanced cancers. Assay: immunoSEQ multiplex PCR; the TCRdb copy retains only in-frame clones and omits some. The sample lists about 65,000 clones; approximately 90% were seen once. The source was CD4+ or CD8+ T cells sorted from blood, collected in a trial of the OX40 agonist ivuxolimab. These receptors originate from an adult with an advanced solid tumor such as melanoma, head and neck, liver or kidney cancer. Each CDR3 is given with its conserved first and last residue. Fields, in order: V gene, CDR3 length, D gene, J gene, CDR3 DNA, CDR3 protein. D genes are given only for firm matches.

>TRBV14|16|NA|TRBJ2-1
TGTGCCAGCAGCCAAGAGGATTGGTGGGGGTACAATGAGCAGTTCTTC
CASSQEDWWGYNEQFF
>TRBV6-1|12|NA|TRBJ2-5
TGTGCCAGCAGAATGGGGGAGAGAGAGCAGTACTTC
CASRMGEREQYF
>TRBV5-6|14|NA|TRBJ1-2
TGTGCCAGCAGCTTCTCTTCGACTAACTATGGCTACACCTTC
CASSFSSTNYGYTF
>TRBV5-4|15|TRBD2|TRBJ2-7
TGTGCCAGCAGCTCAGGACTAGCGGGGTACTACGAGCAGTACTTC
CASSSGLAGYYEQYF
>TRBV6-6|14|TRBD1|TRBJ2-5
TGTGCCAGCAGCCGGGACAGCCTCCAAGAGACCCAGTACTTC
CASSRDSLQETQYF
>TRBV6-5|15|NA|TRBJ1-6
TGTGCCAGCACTCGGGACGACTCCTATAATTCACCCCTCCACTTT
CASTRDDSYNSPLHF
>TRBV7-2|15|TRBD1|TRBJ2-2
TGTGCCAGCAGCTTAGGACAGGGCGGGACCGGGGAGCTGTTTTTT
CASSLGQGGTGELFF
>TRBV7-9|14|NA|TRBJ1-3
TGTGCCAGCAGCTTGGACGTTACTGGAAACACCATATATTTT
CASSLDVTGNTIYF
>TRBV9|16|TRBD2|TRBJ2-5
TGTGCCAGCAGCGTAGGGGTAGCGGGCCACCAAGAGACCCAGTACTTC
CASSVGVAGHQETQYF
>TRBV7-2|15|NA|TRBJ1-3
TGTGCCAGCAGCCTAGGGGGGGCGTCTGGAAACACCATATATTTT
CASSLGGASGNTIYF
>TRBV7-2|14|TRBD2|TRBJ2-5
TGTGCCAGCAGCTTAGCTGGGGGGGAAGAGACCCAGTACTTC
CASSLAGGEETQYF
>TRBV18|12|NA|TRBJ2-7
TGTGCCAGCTCATTCGAGGGGGGAGAGCAGTACTTC
CASSFEGGEQYF
>TRBV6-6|16|TRBD1|TRBJ1-1
TGTGCCAGCAGCCCTGAGACAGGGGTGTCGTCCACTGAAGCTTTCTTT
CASSPETGVSSTEAFF
>TRBV5-6|14|NA|TRBJ2-7
TGTGCCAGCAGCCAGGCACAGAGCTCCTACGAGCAGTACTTC
CASSQAQSSYEQYF